This TCR beta chain was identified in a study of OX40 agonist ivuxolimab in advanced cancers. In the study overall: The costimulatory receptor OX40 (CD134) was targeted by ivuxolimab, a fully human IgG2 agonistic monoclonal antibody. Intravenous ivuxolimab was administered to patients every 2 weeks at six dose levels: 0.01, 0.1, 0.3, 1.5, 3 and 10 mg/kg. Of the roughly 52 dose-escalation patients, hepatocellular carcinoma was present in about 20, melanoma in approximately 15, renal cell carcinoma in 9 and head and neck cancer in 9. In the dose-escalation cohort, 70% to 85% of patients were male, and the mean age was 60 years with a range of roughly 20 to 80. Prior anti-PD-1, anti-PD-L1 or anti-CTLA-4 therapy was permitted, and checkpoint inhibitors had been received by about two fifths of dose-escalation patients. Partial responses occurred in three dose-escalation patients, of whom one had hepatocellular carcinoma and two had cutaneous melanoma. The purpose of peripheral TCRbeta sequencing was to test whether ivuxolimab changed TCR sequence diversity and led to clonal T-cell expansion. The paper describes the monotherapy dose-escalation part (N of about 50 patients) of the phase I trial of ivuxolimab.

The trial excluded patients who had a history of autoimmune disease or who were on systemic immunosuppression. Peripheral blood for TCR sequencing was drawn from every dose cohort at baseline, at cycle 4 day 1 and at cycle 7 day 1. The samples were taken from a phase I, first-in-human, multicenter, open-label dose-escalation trial of ivuxolimab. Adults with locally advanced or metastatic melanoma, renal cell, hepatocellular, or head and neck squamous cell carcinoma were enrolled in the trial. Before TCR sequencing, CD4+ T cells and CD8+ T cells from peripheral blood were sorted into separate populations. Findings and caveats that apply to the study as a whole: The antigen specificity of the clonally expanded peripheral T cells was not determined. At doses from 0.1 to 3.0 mg/kg, clonal expansion was seen in both CD4+ and CD8+ blood T cells between baseline and week 6. On average, CD8+ T cells showed more expanded clones than CD4+ T cells after ivuxolimab. Low levels of normalized T-cell clonal expansion were also shown by some nonresponding patients. In the 0.1-3.0 mg/kg groups, partial responders were among the patients with the lowest normalized peripheral clonal expansion, particularly in CD8+ T cells.

Measured from the cysteine to the phenylalanine, the CDR3 is 14 residues long. Solely the CDR3 DNA is kept, with 42 bases framed from the first base. V lost 4 bases and J lost 2 bases; the stretch between them is 9 bases long. The germline V gene sets CDR1 to SNHLY and CDR2 to FYNNEI. In the case of this clone: Its recognized antigen is unknown. No base quality information exists; no much larger clone differs at one position.

To sequence the TCRbeta CDR3 region, genomic DNA was isolated from the sorted cells. The immunoSEQ Assay was used for sequencing of TCRbeta CDR3 regions. TCRdb provides this immuneACCESS table in a form limited to in-frame rearrangements. Some clones are lacking; in checked studies, under half of them reflect an unresolved V gene, and why the rest are absent is not known. Present in this sample are around 44,000 clones, approximately 86% of which were seen just once. Approximately 13% of the sample comes from the top ten. Here the chain combines TRBV2 and TRBJ1-3, with TRBD1 perhaps the D gene, on 5 matching bases. The sequenced sample was CD4+ or CD8+ T cells sorted from blood, obtained in a trial of the OX40 agonist ivuxolimab. The receptor was derived from an adult with an advanced solid tumor such as melanoma, head and neck, liver or kidney cancer. The nucleotide sequence is given as TGTGCCAGCAGTGCTGACAGCCCTGGAAACACCATATATTTT. The resulting protein is CASSADSPGNTIYF.